Listed below are T cell receptor beta chains from one sample, sequenced in a study of T-cell memory formation after mild COVID-19. TCRdb processed the 5' RACE reads anew with MiXCR; each CDR3 protein has one entry. The table lists around 510,000 distinct CDR3 sequences, less than 25% of them singletons, with about 8.2% in the top ten. Sequenced material: PBMCs or a T cell subset sorted from them (not recorded which). These receptors all come from an adult woman who had mild COVID-19 (a few samples of this study predate the infection). Cell type and time point are not known. CDR3s include the opening cysteine and the closing phenylalanine or tryptophan. Fields, in order: V gene, D gene, J gene, clone size, CDR3 DNA, CDR3 protein. The D gene is left open where the match is weak. Size tells how often a clone was seen (once, few, many) or the class of an expanded clone, and some rows leave it out.

V: TRBV12-3/TRBV12-4; D: .; J: TRBJ2-2; size: few; DNA: TGTGCCAGCAGTTCCGCCCGGGTATTGAACACCGGGGAGCTGTTTTTT; CDR3: CASSSARVLNTGELFF
V: TRBV7-2; D: .; J: TRBJ1-5; size: .; DNA: TGTGCCAGCCTAGCGAGTGCCAATCAGCCCCAGCATTTT; CDR3: CASLASANQPQHF
V: TRBV12-3/TRBV12-4; D: .; J: TRBJ1-2; size: few; DNA: TGTGCCAGCACTATCAGTGTTAACTATGGCTACACCTTC; CDR3: CASTISVNYGYTF
V: TRBV24-1; D: .; J: TRBJ1-2; size: few; DNA: TGTGCCACCAGTAAAGGACAGCCGCTCCGTGGCTACACCTTC; CDR3: CATSKGQPLRGYTF
V: TRBV20-1; D: .; J: TRBJ2-5; size: .; DNA: TGCAGTGCTAGAGTGGAGGGGAAAGAGACCCAGTACTTC; CDR3: CSARVEGKETQYF
V: TRBV6-2/TRBV6-3; D: .; J: TRBJ1-1; size: few; DNA: TGTGCCAGCAGTTTGCGGGTCTCACAGGCTGAAGCTTTCTTT; CDR3: CASSLRVSQAEAFF
V: TRBV4-3; D: TRBD2; J: TRBJ2-7; size: few; DNA: TGCGCCAGCAGCCAAGGACTAGCGGGAGGAGGCTCCTACGAGCAGTACTTC; CDR3: CASSQGLAGGGSYEQYF
V: TRBV6-5; D: TRBD1; J: TRBJ2-7; size: .; DNA: TGTGCCAGCAGTGATACCGGGACAGGTTCCTACGAGCAGTACTTC; CDR3: CASSDTGTGSYEQYF
V: TRBV29-1; D: TRBD1; J: TRBJ1-1; size: .; DNA: TGCAGCGGAGACAGGGGGACTGAAGCTTTCTTT; CDR3: CSGDRGTEAFF
V: TRBV19; D: .; J: TRBJ2-1; size: .; DNA: TGTGCCAGTAGTCTCCGGGGGCCCCCCAATGAGCAGTTCTTC; CDR3: CASSLRGPPNEQFF
V: TRBV20-1; D: .; J: TRBJ2-7; size: .; DNA: TGCAGTGCTAGAGCGATCCAGAGCTCCTACGAGCAGTACTTC; CDR3: CSARAIQSSYEQYF
V: TRBV7-8; D: TRBD2; J: TRBJ2-1; size: few; DNA: TGTGCCAGCAGCCGAATGGCTAGCGGGAGGGCCTTTGAGCAGTTCTTC; CDR3: CASSRMASGRAFEQFF
V: TRBV5-6; D: .; J: TRBJ1-1; size: .; DNA: TGTGCCAGCAGCCCGTTGTTGGGGGGACCGGCGGGATTAACTGAAGCTTTCTTT; CDR3: CASSPLLGGPAGLTEAFF
V: TRBV11-3; D: .; J: TRBJ1-1; size: .; DNA: TGTGCCAGCAGCCCAGCCGGGCCCGAAGAAATGAACACTGAAGCTTTCTTT; CDR3: CASSPAGPEEMNTEAFF
V: TRBV6-5; D: .; J: TRBJ2-2; size: .; DNA: TGTGCCAGCAGTTACCGGACAGCGAACACCGGGGAGCTGTTTTTT; CDR3: CASSYRTANTGELFF
V: TRBV12-3/TRBV12-4; D: .; J: TRBJ2-7; size: few; DNA: TGTGCCAGCAGTTTCCGGACCCGGGACACCGACTCCTACGAGCAGTACTTC; CDR3: CASSFRTRDTDSYEQYF
V: TRBV5-6; D: .; J: TRBJ1-4; size: .; DNA: TGTGCCAGCAGCTTGAGGCAGTCTAATGAAAAACTGTTTTTT; CDR3: CASSLRQSNEKLFF
V: TRBV7-2; D: .; J: TRBJ1-2; size: few; DNA: TGTGCCAGCAGCTTAGTAATCATGGGGGCTAATGGCTACACCTTC; CDR3: CASSLVIMGANGYTF
V: TRBV29-1; D: .; J: TRBJ2-1; size: few; DNA: TGCAGCGTTGAAGAAGGGATCATCTACAATGAGCAGTTCTTC; CDR3: CSVEEGIIYNEQFF
V: TRBV4-1; D: .; J: TRBJ1-5; size: .; DNA: TGCGCCAGCAGCCAAGGACGGTTGTTCAGGGAAGGACAGCCCCAGCATTTT; CDR3: CASSQGRLFREGQPQHF
V: TRBV29-1; D: .; J: TRBJ1-2; size: .; DNA: TGCAGCGTTGAAGAGGATTATGGGGGCTACACCTTC; CDR3: CSVEEDYGGYTF
V: TRBV4-1; D: .; J: TRBJ1-1; size: many; DNA: TGCGCCAGCAGCCAAGAACCTTCTTTGCTAAACACTGAAGCTTTCTTT; CDR3: CASSQEPSLLNTEAFF
V: TRBV7-9; D: TRBD1; J: TRBJ2-2; size: .; DNA: TGTGCCAGCAGCTCACCGGGACAGCCGATCGGGGAGCTGTTTTTT; CDR3: CASSSPGQPIGELFF
V: TRBV3-1; D: TRBD2; J: TRBJ2-1; size: .; DNA: TGTGCCAGCAGCCGGACGAGCGGGAGTGTCAATGAGCAGTTCTTC; CDR3: CASSRTSGSVNEQFF